These 27 T cell receptor beta chains originate from one sample sequenced in a study of T cells after yellow fever vaccination. MiXCR, applied by TCRdb to the 5' RACE reads, yields one record per CDR3 protein. The repertoire holds hundreds of thousands of distinct CDR3 sequences, with around 4% as singletons. The specimen was PBMCs, collected on the day of the yellow fever booster vaccination. The receptors come from a man aged 18-30 years who received the YFV17D yellow fever vaccine.

This clonotype was recorded at least ten times. The V and J genes are TRBV6-2 or TRBV6-3 and TRBJ2-7, with D hard to call. The germline V gene has CDR1 MNHEY and CDR2 SVGEGT. The V gene lost 6 bases and the J gene lost 3 bases, with 6 bases spanning the gap. The CDR3 covers 11 residues. The CDR3: CASRGNYEQYF. CDR3 DNA sequence: TGTGCCAGCAGGGGAAACTACGAGCAGTACTTC.

The chain is built from TRBV7-2 and TRBJ1-5; 7 bases fit TRBD1. CDR1 is SGHTA and CDR2 is FQGNSA in the germline V gene. The trim removed 2 bases at V and 0 bases at J, leaving 7 bases unmatched. This CDR3 has 17 residues. CDR3 loop: CASSLFGTANSNQPQHF. CDR3 in DNA: TGTGCCAGCAGCTTATTCGGGACAGCGAATAGCAATCAGCCCCAGCATTTT.

This clonotype was observed many times. The rearrangement uses TRBV7-3 and TRBJ2-1; D unresolved. The CDR3 loop spans 13 amino acids. The V end lost 5 bases, the J end lost 6 bases, and 11 bases lay between the germline ends. Looked up from germline, CDR1 is SGHTA and CDR2 is FQGTGA. CDR3 coding DNA: TGTGCCAGCAGCCCCGCCCCCCGCAATGAGCAGTTCTTC. Translation: CASSPAPRNEQFF.

There are a few counts of this clonotype. This rearrangement joins TRBV7-2 to TRBJ2-1, with TRBD1 matching over 8 bases. CDR3 size: 15 residues. The trim removed 1 base at V and 7 bases at J, leaving 6 bases unmatched. CDR1 is SGHTA, CDR2 FQGNSA, per germline. CDR3 DNA sequence: TGTGCCAGCAGCTTAGTAGACAGGGGAGATAATGAGCAGTTCTTC. Its protein is CASSLVDRGDNEQFF.

The chain has TRBV4-3 and TRBJ1-6; unclear D gene. V lost 6 bases and J 12 bases, leaving 9 bases between the germline ends. Germline loops: CDR1 LGHNA, CDR2 YSLEER. CDR3 length: 11 amino acids. Here the CDR3 DNA reads TGCGCCAGCAGGGATGAAGGACCCCTCCACTTT. Protein sequence: CASRDEGPLHF.

This clonotype was detected many times. V and J are TRBV14 and TRBJ2-1; D gene ambiguous. The length of the CDR3 is 15 residues. Germline loops: CDR1 SGHDN, CDR2 FVKESK. The ends were cut back, 6 bases at V and 4 bases at J, with 16 bases in the middle. In DNA form, the CDR3 reads TGTGCCAGCAGTCCGACATGGAGCATTTACAATGAGCAGTTCTTC. It translates to CASSPTWSIYNEQFF.

V is TRBV12-5 and J is TRBJ2-2; unclear D gene. The CDR3 is made up of 15 amino acids. Trimming cost V 2 bases and J 0 bases, with 7 bases left between them. CDR1 and CDR2 from the germline V gene are LGHNT and FRNRAP. This chain's CDR3 is CASGLSLSNTGELFF. The CDR3 DNA sequence: TGTGCTAGTGGTTTGTCGCTCTCGAACACCGGGGAGCTGTTTTTT.

This chain uses TRBV28 with TRBJ2-7; D remains unclear. Trimming cost V 8 bases and J 7 bases, with 9 bases left between them. The CDR3 loop spans 10 amino acids. Germline V gene sequence: CDR1 MDHEN, CDR2 SYDVKM. In DNA, the CDR3 is TGTGCCAGCCCCTCAAGAGAGCAGTACGTC. Protein sequence: CASPSREQYV.

The table lists this clonotype with many counts. The V call is TRBV12-3 or TRBV12-4, the J call TRBJ2-5; D unclear. The CDR3 spans 13 residues. Deletions cut 7 bases from V and 1 base from J, with 10 bases between. CDR3: CASTRAVQETQYF. For the CDR3, the DNA is TGTGCCAGCACCCGGGCCGTCCAAGAGACCCAGTACTTC.

The table lists this clonotype with many counts. This chain connects TRBV6-2 or TRBV6-3 to TRBJ1-5; possible D gene TRBD1, 6 bases. The ends were cut back, 0 bases at V and 5 bases at J, with 14 bases in the middle. Per germline, CDR1 MNHEY and CDR2 SVGEGT. This CDR3 is 16 amino acids long. The CDR3 DNA is TGTGCCAGCAGTTACTCTCTCACAGGGAACGATCAGCCCCAGCATTTT. Encoded protein: CASSYSLTGNDQPQHF.

In its sample, this clonotype was seen many times. The chain uses TRBV19 and TRBJ1-5; D gene uncertain. The CDR3 contains 14 residues. Between the trimmed V and J ends, which lost 6 bases and 4 bases, there was a span of 13 bases. Germline V gives CDR1 LNHDA, CDR2 SQIVND (reference sequence). The CDR3 region is CASRFRADNQPQHF. The DNA for the CDR3 is TGTGCCAGTAGATTCAGAGCCGATAATCAGCCCCAGCATTTT.

The chain links TRBV1 to TRBJ1-2; the D segment call TRBD1 is taken from the table without a DNA check. TRBV1 is annotated as a pseudogene. The CDR3 sequence is 12 residues long. In nucleotides, the CDR3 is TGCACCAGCAACAGGGAAGGCTATGGCTACACCTTC. Protein: CTSNREGYGYTF.

In this sample, this clonotype turned up many times. The chain joins TRBV5-6 to TRBJ1-1; TRBD1 aligns across 7 bases. Germline trimming cut 2 bases from V and 0 bases from J; bases unmatched to any gene: 4. This CDR3 has 15 amino acids. Looked up from germline, CDR1 is SGHDT and CDR2 is YYEEEE. CDR3 protein: CASSFRQGLNTEAFF. The CDR3 DNA reads TGTGCCAGCAGCTTCCGACAGGGCCTGAACACTGAAGCTTTCTTT.

This clonotype was observed at least ten times. The chain couples TRBV7-2 to TRBJ1-5; D call uncertain. The CDR3 is made up of 13 amino acids. CDR1 is SGHTA, CDR2 FQGNSA, per germline. V was clipped by 5 bases and J by 8 bases, with 13 bases between them. The CDR3 DNA sequence: TGTGCCAGCAGCCTGGACCCTGTCAAGCCCCAGCATTTT. It codes for CASSLDPVKPQHF. Based on the CDR3 plus reference TRBV7-2 and TRBJ1-5, the full variable domain is GAGVSQSPSNKVTEKGKDVELRCDPISGHTALYWYRQSLGQGLEFLIYFQGNSAPDKSGLPSDRFSAERTGGSVSTLTIQRTQQEDSAVYLCASSLDPVKPQHFGDGTRLSIL.

This clonotype was detected a few times. The chain employs TRBV7-2 and TRBJ2-3; TRBD1 might be the D (6 bases). V was pared by 4 bases and J by 2 bases, with 10 bases between. Germline CDR1 reads SGHTA; CDR2 reads FQGNSA. This CDR3 contains 14 residues. In nucleotides, the CDR3 is TGTGCCAGCAGCTACCGGGACAACACAGATACGCAGTATTTT. Translating it yields CASSYRDNTDTQYF.

This clonotype was counted only a few times. The chain links TRBV28 to TRBJ2-5, with a weak D call TRBD1 (6 bases). V was pared by 3 bases and J by 7 bases, with 12 bases between. This CDR3 has 13 amino acids. The germline gives CDR1 MDHEN, CDR2 SYDVKM. CDR3: CASSFPRGGTQYF. The CDR3 coding sequence is TGTGCCAGCAGTTTCCCCAGGGGCGGGACCCAGTACTTC. Supplemented by reference TRBV28 and TRBJ2-5, the full variable domain reads DVKVTQSSRYLVKRTGEKVFLECVQDMDHENMFWYRQDPGLGLRLIYFSYDVKMKEKGDIPEGYSVSREKKERFSLILESASTNQTSMYLCASSFPRGGTQYFGPGTRLLVL.

This clonotype has a count of ten or more. The chain links TRBV5-1 to TRBJ2-1, with 7 bases matching TRBD1. CDR1 is SGHRS, CDR2 YFSETQ, per germline. The CDR3 spans 15 residues. The junction had 7 bases not matched to a gene; V was cut back by 4 bases and J by 3 bases. CDR3 sequence (DNA): TGCGCCAGCAGCAAAAACAGGGGTTACTACAATGAGCAGTTCTTC. It translates to CASSKNRGYYNEQFF.

This clonotype has a count of ten or more. The V gene is TRBV7-2, the J gene TRBJ2-4; tentative D call: TRBD2 (5 bases). V dropped 7 bases and J dropped 5 bases, with 18 bases sitting between them. This CDR3 comprises 15 residues. The germline gives CDR1 SGHTA, CDR2 FQGNSA. CDR3 sequence (DNA): TGTGCCAGCACCGCGTCGGGGTTTGGGCAAAACATTCAGTACTTC. Translation gives CASTASGFGQNIQYF.

The chain recombines TRBV23-1 with TRBJ1-5; D is uncertain. TRBV23-1 is an ORF for which the function is uncertain. This CDR3 has 16 residues. V shed 6 bases and J shed 1 base, with 16 bases lying between them. The CDR3: CASSVRPWRSNQPQHF. The CDR3 nucleotides are TGCGCCAGCAGCGTCCGTCCATGGAGGAGCAATCAGCCCCAGCATTTT.

This sequence joins TRBV19 and TRBJ1-6, with 11 bases aligning to TRBD1. V lost 6 bases and J lost 4; bases outside the gene matches: 5. Germline V CDR1 and CDR2: LNHDA, SQIVND (reference sequence). CDR3 length: 16 residues. The chain's CDR3 is CASSIRDRGYNSPLHF. The CDR3 coding sequence is TGTGCCAGTAGCATCCGGGACAGGGGGTATAATTCACCCCTCCACTTT.

For the CDR3, the DNA is TGCGCCAGCAGCTTAGCCACGGGACCCAGCTACACCTTC. It is translated as CASSLATGPSYTF. The V gene is TRBV5-1, the J gene TRBJ1-2; D is possibly TRBD1 (5 bases). Germline V gives CDR1 SGHRS, CDR2 YFSETQ. The CDR3 is made up of 13 amino acids. The germline V and J ends were trimmed by 2 bases and 9 bases, with 14 bases remaining between them.

This clonotype has a count of ten or more. The V gene is TRBV10-3, the J gene TRBJ2-5, with D perhaps TRBD1 (6 bases). V shed 6 bases and J shed 0 bases, with 11 bases lying between them. This CDR3 region has 14 residues. CDR1 and CDR2 (germline): ENHRY, SYGVKD. CDR3: CAISARQDQETQYF. The CDR3 nucleotides are TGTGCCATCAGCGCTAGACAGGACCAAGAGACCCAGTACTTC.

This clonotype has a count of ten or more. The V gene is TRBV5-1, the J gene TRBJ2-1, with TRBD2 matching over 11 bases. Germline trimming cut 0 bases from V and 6 bases from J; bases unmatched to any gene: 2. The germline V gene encodes CDR1 SGHRS and CDR2 YFSETQ. The CDR3 has 15 amino acids. The CDR3, as DNA: TGCGCCAGCAGCTTGGGGACTAGCGGGCGCAATGAGCAGTTCTTC. This codes for CASSLGTSGRNEQFF.

This clonotype was recorded a few times. The chain is built from TRBV7-2 and TRBJ1-6; a weak D match, TRBD1 (5 bases). V dropped 1 base and J dropped 5 bases, with 12 bases sitting between them. Looked up from germline, CDR1 is SGHTA and CDR2 is FQGNSA. The CDR3 covers 16 residues. The DNA for the CDR3 is TGTGCCAGCAGCTTAGGCCCGGGACGGAATAATTCACCCCTCCACTTT. Translation gives CASSLGPGRNNSPLHF.

This clonotype was seen repeatedly, ten times or more. The gene calls are TRBV20-1 and TRBJ2-7; D possibly matches TRBD1 or TRBD2 (5 bases each). Germline assignment: CDR1 DFQATT and CDR2 SNEGSKA (reference sequence). The CDR3 runs to 13 residues. Trimming pared 6 bases from V and 3 bases from J, leaving 15 bases between. The CDR3: CSAPAGAGYEQYF. The DNA for the CDR3 is TGCAGTGCCCCCGCCGGGGCCGGCTACGAGCAGTACTTC.

This clonotype was found a few times. V and J are TRBV20-1 and TRBJ2-5, with D possibly matching TRBD2 (6 bases). Trimming shortened V by 2 bases and J by 1 base, and 14 bases separated the two germline ends. This CDR3 spans 15 amino acids. Germline CDR1 reads DFQATT; CDR2 reads SNEGSKA (reference sequence). CDR3 DNA: TGCAGTGCTAGACCCCCGGACGGGAGCCAAGAGACCCAGTACTTC. Its protein is CSARPPDGSQETQYF.

Ten or more counts support this clonotype. J is TRBJ2-7 and V is TRBV27; TRBD1 aligns across 7 bases. This CDR3 comprises 12 residues. Germline V gene lookup returns CDR1 MNHEY and CDR2 SMNVEV (reference sequence). V shed 4 bases and J 9 bases; nucleotides not matched to a gene: 6. CDR3 DNA sequence: TGTGCCAGCAGTTCGAGGGGGCGCGGGCAGTACGTC. Translated: CASSSRGRGQYV.